One TCR beta chain is described in this entry. This record comes from a study of blood T cell repertoires in COVID-19. As for the study in general: Some COVID-19 samples were acute and others convalescent; all came from the United States, Italy and Spain. PBMCs, B-cell-depleted T cells, or T cells provided the cDNA or gDNA that made up the material.

In the original analysis: Estimation of nucleated cell counts was performed using reference gene primer amplification. TCRdb's copy holds only in-frame clones and misses some; the assay was immunoSEQ multiplex PCR. That table is the source of V, J and clone size, and D and trimming were worked out from the DNA. Altogether about 88,000 clones are present, 90% being singletons, with the ten largest covering less than 2%. The CDR3 consists of 14 residues. The germline CDR1 and CDR2 sequences are SGHTA and FQGNSA. Between the trimmed V and J ends, which lost 1 base and 6 bases, there was a span of 13 bases.

Sequencing was performed on peripheral blood. This receptor was obtained from a man aged 60-69 years with acute or convalescent COVID-19. This chain joins TRBV7-2 and TRBJ2-7, with a weak D call TRBD1 (6 bases). The CDR3 nucleotides are TGTGCCAGCAGCTTAGGTACAGGGAGTTTCGAGCAGTACTTC. Translated, it gives CASSLGTGSFEQYF.